This T cell receptor beta chain was recovered during a study of post-analysis software for immune sequencing data. Germline V lookup: CDR1 MDHEN, CDR2 SYDVKM. The CDR3 has 15 residues. TCR beta libraries were prepared from cDNA with unique molecular identifiers. TCRdb redid the calling of the PCR reads with MiXCR, one entry per CDR3 protein. This sample has 150,000 to 200,000 distinct CDR3 sequences, with around 34% found just once. The sequence derives from a girl aged 5 to 17 with multiple sclerosis. The chain is built from TRBV28 and TRBJ2-7; D ambiguous. The J call is doubtful: the DNA matches TRBJ2-5 better. The sequenced sample was blood, obtained after autologous hematopoietic stem cell transplantation. The CDR3 sequence: CASSMGTELEETQYF. The CDR3 nucleotides read TGTGCCAGCAGTATGGGTACCGAATTGGAGGAGACCCAGTACTTC.